The present T cell receptor beta chain was sequenced within a study of CD8 T cells in Susac syndrome. Study-wide results and caveats: It was acknowledged by the study that relatively few individuals were included in its TCR sequencing and HLA analysis.

Random hexamers served to reverse transcribe roughly 0.5 to 1 ug RNA. Across 54 Vbeta and 13 Jbeta, immunoSEQ multiplex PCR amplified TCR beta CDR3. TCRdb recomputed calls from the immunoSEQ multiplex PCR reads with MiXCR, one row per CDR3 protein. The top ten clones hold approximately 0.09% of a sample with approximately 180,000 distinct CDR3 sequences, about 94% of them seen once. This CDR3 is 13 amino acids long. The V end was cut by 6 bases, the J end by 4 bases, with 12 bases between. Sequencing of TCR beta was undertaken in CD8+ and CD4+ T cells derived from blood. Concerning this clonotype: Its specificity is unknown.

This receptor was taken from a human donor with multiple sclerosis. The chain joins TRBV12-3 or TRBV12-4 to TRBJ1-2; perhaps TRBD1 as D (6 bases). The sequenced material came from CD4+ T cells from PBMCs. The chain's CDR3 is CASRQGVSYGYTF. The CDR3 DNA reads as TGTGCCAGCAGACAGGGAGTCAGCTATGGCTACACCTTC.